Shown below are 19 T cell receptor beta chains from a single sample sequenced in a study of cytomegalovirus exposure and HLA in healthy donors. A multiplex PCR was run with 60 Vbeta primers and 13 Jbeta primers. Here immunoSEQ multiplex PCR was the method, and the copy in TCRdb shows in-frame clones only, minus some. The sample lists about 300,000 clones; 86% were seen once. The sample consisted of PBMCs. The source is a middle-aged man in good health and CMV-seropositive.

This CDR3 reads CASSPLSSGGYNEQFF. The CDR3 DNA is TGTGCCAGCTCACCACTAAGTTCAGGGGGCTACAATGAGCAGTTCTTC. The chain joins TRBV18 to TRBJ2-1, with 7 bases fitting TRBD1. The germline V gene encodes CDR1 KGHSH and CDR2 LQKENI. Trimming cost V 1 base and J 3 bases; bases outside gene matches: 6. The CDR3 spans 16 residues.

V is TRBV4-1 and J is TRBJ1-2; the match to TRBD1 covers 7 bases. This CDR3 has 15 residues. Germline V lookup: CDR1 MGHRA, CDR2 YSYEKL. Trimming cost V 5 bases and J 3 bases; bases outside gene matches: 9. The CDR3 coding sequence is TGCGCCAGCAGCAACCGGAGGGGGCGCGACTATGGCTACACCTTC. This encodes CASSNRRGRDYGYTF.

The rearrangement links TRBV7-6 to TRBJ2-7; 8 bases align to TRBD2. The trim removed 5 bases at V and 6 bases at J, leaving 9 bases unmatched. From germline, CDR1 is SGHVS and CDR2 FNYEAQ. The CDR3 has 14 amino acids. CDR3 sequence reads: CASSPFGRASEQYF. The CDR3 DNA is TGTGCCAGCAGCCCCTTCGGGAGGGCCTCCGAGCAGTACTTC. Variable domain in full (rest from reference TRBV7-6 and TRBJ2-7): GAGVSQSPRYKVTKRGQDVALRCDPISGHVSLYWYRQALGQGPEFLTYFNYEAQQDKSGLPNDRFSAERPEGSISTLTIQRTEQRDSAMYRCASSPFGRASEQYFGPGTRLTVT.

The rearrangement links TRBV5-4 to TRBJ2-2; D possibly corresponds to TRBD1 (5 bases). The germline CDR1 and CDR2 sequences are SGHNT and YYREEE (reference sequence). Trimming took off 2 bases at V and 1 base at J, with 9 bases between the two ends. The CDR3 has 15 residues. CDR3 DNA sequence: TGTGCCAGCAGCTTTTACCAGGGGAACACCGGGGAGCTGTTTTTT. Protein: CASSFYQGNTGELFF.

This chain joins TRBV4-3 and TRBJ2-7; D is possibly TRBD2 (5 bases). The CDR3 has 16 amino acids. The germline V gene encodes CDR1 LGHNA and CDR2 YSLEER. The ends were cut back, 0 bases at V and 7 bases at J, with 19 bases in the middle. CDR3 in DNA: TGCGCCAGCAGCCAAGATAGCAGAGCGGCCGGCGGGGAGCAGTACTTC. Translation: CASSQDSRAAGGEQYF.

The chain recombines TRBV11-3 with TRBJ1-1; possibly TRBD1 for D (5 bases). The CDR3 totals 13 residues. The V gene's germline CDR1 is SGHNT and CDR2 YENEEA. V was shortened by 4 bases and J by 1 base, with 7 bases between the two germline ends. CDR3 region: CASSYGGNTEAFF. CDR3 DNA sequence: TGTGCCAGCAGCTACGGGGGGAACACTGAAGCTTTCTTT.

The chain has TRBV9 and TRBJ2-1; 11 bases are a match to TRBD2. Germline CDR1 SGDLS, CDR2 YYNGEE. The CDR3 extends over 19 amino acids. Trimming cost V 3 bases and J 0 bases; bases outside gene matches: 11. CDR3 protein: CASSANPSGRYRSYNEQFF. Written as DNA, the CDR3 is TGTGCCAGCAGCGCTAACCCTAGCGGGAGGTACCGCTCCTACAATGAGCAGTTCTTC.

This chain connects TRBV19 to TRBJ1-1, with 7 bases fitting TRBD1. Unmatched junction bases numbered 2, after V lost 6 bases and J lost 1 base. The CDR3 runs to 13 residues. Germline V gene sequence: CDR1 LNHDA, CDR2 SQIVND (reference sequence). CDR3 nucleotide sequence: TGTGCCAGTAGCGACAGGGAGAACACTGAAGCTTTCTTT. As protein: CASSDRENTEAFF.

The gene calls are TRBV5-6 and TRBJ2-7, with D possibly being TRBD1 (6 bases). This CDR3 contains 14 residues. The V end lost 0 bases, the J end lost 2 bases, and 9 bases lay between the germline ends. Per germline, CDR1 SGHDT and CDR2 YYEEEE. This chain's CDR3 is CASSLVGTTYEQYF. DNA of the CDR3: TGTGCCAGCAGCTTGGTGGGGACAACCTACGAGCAGTACTTC.

This rearrangement joins TRBV7-3 to TRBJ2-3, with 10 bases matching TRBD2. Germline V gene data show CDR1 as SGHTA and CDR2 as FQGTGA. The junction had 6 bases not matched to a gene; V was cut back by 3 bases and J by 6 bases. The CDR3 covers 15 residues. For the CDR3, the DNA is TGTGCCAGCAGCTTCTCTAGCGGGAGTGGTGATACGCAGTATTTT. Protein product: CASSFSSGSGDTQYF.

The chain links TRBV7-3 to TRBJ2-1; TRBD2 aligns across 8 bases. Germline CDR1 SGHTA, CDR2 FQGTGA. The V gene end was trimmed by 5 bases and the J gene end by 4 bases; junction bases not matched to a gene: 10. This CDR3 is built from 16 residues. The CDR3 sequence: CASSPYGAGDYNEQFF. As DNA, the CDR3 is TGTGCCAGCAGCCCTTATGGAGCGGGAGATTACAATGAGCAGTTCTTC.

The rearrangement links TRBV28 to TRBJ2-1; possibly TRBD2 for D (5 bases). CDR1 and CDR2 (germline): MDHEN, SYDVKM. The V end was cut by 3 bases, the J end by 8 bases, with 8 bases between. The CDR3 has 12 residues. CDR3 in DNA: TGTGCCAGCAGTTTCCTCGGGGATGAGCAGTTCTTC. As protein: CASSFLGDEQFF.

The rearrangement uses TRBV6-6 and TRBJ2-7; D call uncertain. In germline, CDR1 is MNHNY, CDR2 SVGAGI (reference sequence). Trimming took 5 bases from V and 3 from J, leaving 17 bases between them. This CDR3 is built from 15 residues. The CDR3 DNA follows: TGTGCCAGCAGTCAGTTTGAGCGTTTGCACTACGAGCAGTACTTC. Encoded protein: CASSQFERLHYEQYF.

The chain is built from TRBV10-3 and TRBJ1-5, with a tentative D call TRBD1 (6 bases). Germline V gives CDR1 ENHRY, CDR2 SYGVKD. Between the trimmed V and J ends, which lost 0 bases and 6 bases, there was a span of 9 bases. The length of the CDR3 is 14 residues. CDR3 protein: CAISESPGVQPQHF. As DNA, the CDR3 is TGTGCCATCAGTGAGTCCCCAGGGGTTCAGCCCCAGCATTTT.

V and J are TRBV5-4 and TRBJ1-2, with TRBD1 matching over 9 bases. The length of the CDR3 is 14 residues. V was clipped by 4 bases and J by 8 bases; unmatched bases: 9. Germline CDR1 and CDR2: SGHNT and YYREEE (reference sequence). The CDR3 coding sequence is TGTGCCAGCAGCCCGGGGACAGGGTCTGCGGGCTACACCTTC. Amino acids: CASSPGTGSAGYTF.

The chain carries TRBV6-5 and TRBJ2-7; D may be TRBD1 (6 bases). The CDR3 is 15 residues long. Germline CDR1 MNHEY, CDR2 SVGAGI. Deletions cut 2 bases from V and 3 bases from J, with 14 bases between. CDR3 sequence: CASSYVLTGHYEQYF. CDR3 bases: TGTGCCAGCAGTTACGTCCTGACAGGTCACTACGAGCAGTACTTC.

V gene TRBV28 combines with J gene TRBJ1-1; 7 bases map to TRBD1. Germline V gene data show CDR1 as MDHEN and CDR2 as SYDVKM. Trimming cost V 5 bases and J 3 bases; bases outside gene matches: 9. CDR3 size: 15 residues. In DNA form, the CDR3 reads TGTGCCAGCAGTCGTCCCGGGACAGTTTACACTGAAGCTTTCTTT. This sequence encodes CASSRPGTVYTEAFF.

The CDR3 region is CASSSTQLAGEYEQYF. In nucleotides, the CDR3 is TGTGCCAGCAGCTCCACACAACTAGCGGGAGAATACGAGCAGTACTTC. This chain joins TRBV7-9 and TRBJ2-7; 11 bases are shared with TRBD2. Germline V lookup: CDR1 SEHNR, CDR2 FQNEAQ (reference sequence). Germline trimming cut 4 bases from V and 4 bases from J; bases unmatched to any gene: 9. The CDR3 extends over 16 amino acids. Variable domain in full (rest from reference TRBV7-9 and TRBJ2-7): DTGVSQNPRHKITKRGQNVTFRCDPISEHNRLYWYRQTLGQGPEFLTYFQNEAQLEKSRLLSDRFSAERPKGSFSTLEIQRTEQGDSAMYLCASSSTQLAGEYEQYFGPGTRLTVT.

This clone has only one observation. The chain joins TRBV19 to TRBJ2-7; TRBD1 matches 7 bases. CDR1 and CDR2 from the germline V gene are LNHDA and SQIVND (reference sequence). The V and J ends lost 4 bases and 4 bases, in that order; junction bases with no gene match: 10. The CDR3 contains 15 residues. The CDR3 nucleotides read TGTGCCAGTAGTACCATCCCAGGGGGAAGTTACGAGCAGTACTTC. This encodes CASSTIPGGSYEQYF.